This TCR beta chain appears in the sequencing data of a study of blood T cell repertoires in COVID-19. Study-level background: The samples span acute and convalescent COVID-19 from the United States, Italy and Spain.

The V and J ends lost 3 bases and 3 bases, in that order; junction bases with no gene match: 8. Germline lookup yields CDR1 SGDLS and CDR2 YYNGEE. The CDR3 has 16 residues. Clones were read by immunoSEQ multiplex PCR, and TCRdb kept only the in-frame ones, dropping some. Among approximately 76,000 clones, 82% were seen once, and the ten largest hold roughly 11%. The sample was peripheral blood. The chain recombines TRBV9 with TRBJ2-3; 9 nucleotides match TRBD2. This sequence was found in a man in his forties or fifties with acute or convalescent COVID-19. CDR3 bases: TGTGCCAGCAGCGCCTGGGCGGGAGGGCCGACAGATACGCAGTATTTT. Translation: CASSAWAGGPTDTQYF.